The following is a T cell receptor (beta chain) sequence with its context. The data belong to a study of blood T cell repertoires in COVID-19. Clones were sequenced by immunoSEQ multiplex PCR, and TCRdb holds only the in-frame ones, with some missing. Among more than 95,000 clones listed, around three quarters were seen once. CDR1 is SGHTA, CDR2 FQGNSA, per germline. The CDR3 is 15 residues long. The ends were cut back, 3 bases at V and 6 bases at J, with 15 bases in the middle. This chain links TRBV7-2 with TRBJ1-5; maybe TRBD1 (6 bases). Input material: peripheral blood. The TCR sequence derives from a man aged 35 to 55 with active or convalescent COVID-19. The CDR3 nucleotides are TGTGCCAGCAGCTTGACGTGGGGGGGGCTTCAGCCCCAGCATTTT. This encodes CASSLTWGGLQPQHF.